This T cell receptor beta chain derives from a study of PD-1 blockade in classical Hodgkin lymphoma. Study as a whole: Nivolumab was administered to patients intravenously at 3 mg/kg every 2 weeks.

General study findings and limits: CD4+ TCR diversity climbed significantly by C4D1, unlike CD8+ TCR diversity. Newly diagnosed and completely responding patients shared comparable baseline diversity.

The method was immunoSEQ multiplex PCR; TCRdb's version includes in-frame clones alone and lacks a portion of them. Here the sample spans some 25,000 clones, 88% being singletons. A remark on this clone: The antigen remains unidentified.

Germline CDR1 is SNHLY and CDR2 is FYNNEI. The CDR3 covers 17 residues. V lost 4 bases to trimming and J lost 0 bases, with 16 bases between them. Relapses following autologous stem cell transplantation were seen in all patients, with brentuximab vedotin exposure varying. Magnetic negative selection of thawed PBMCs yielded the CD8+ T cells. The receptor comes from a human donor with classical Hodgkin lymphoma. This sample comprised CD8+ T cells from blood, obtained at baseline. The V gene is TRBV2, the J gene TRBJ1-3, with D possibly TRBD1 on 5 matching bases. The CDR3 spells CASSAGLGVSSGNTIYF. The CDR3 DNA reads as TGTGCCAGCAGTGCGGGACTTGGAGTTTCCTCTGGAAACACCATATATTTT. Using reference TRBV2 and TRBJ1-3 for the parts outside the CDR3, the full variable domain is EPEVTQTPSHQVTQMGQEVILRCVPISNHLYFYWYRQILGQKVEFLVSFYNNEISEKSEIFDDQFSVERPDGSNFTLKIRSTKLEDSAMYFCASSAGLGVSSGNTIYFGEGSWLTVV.